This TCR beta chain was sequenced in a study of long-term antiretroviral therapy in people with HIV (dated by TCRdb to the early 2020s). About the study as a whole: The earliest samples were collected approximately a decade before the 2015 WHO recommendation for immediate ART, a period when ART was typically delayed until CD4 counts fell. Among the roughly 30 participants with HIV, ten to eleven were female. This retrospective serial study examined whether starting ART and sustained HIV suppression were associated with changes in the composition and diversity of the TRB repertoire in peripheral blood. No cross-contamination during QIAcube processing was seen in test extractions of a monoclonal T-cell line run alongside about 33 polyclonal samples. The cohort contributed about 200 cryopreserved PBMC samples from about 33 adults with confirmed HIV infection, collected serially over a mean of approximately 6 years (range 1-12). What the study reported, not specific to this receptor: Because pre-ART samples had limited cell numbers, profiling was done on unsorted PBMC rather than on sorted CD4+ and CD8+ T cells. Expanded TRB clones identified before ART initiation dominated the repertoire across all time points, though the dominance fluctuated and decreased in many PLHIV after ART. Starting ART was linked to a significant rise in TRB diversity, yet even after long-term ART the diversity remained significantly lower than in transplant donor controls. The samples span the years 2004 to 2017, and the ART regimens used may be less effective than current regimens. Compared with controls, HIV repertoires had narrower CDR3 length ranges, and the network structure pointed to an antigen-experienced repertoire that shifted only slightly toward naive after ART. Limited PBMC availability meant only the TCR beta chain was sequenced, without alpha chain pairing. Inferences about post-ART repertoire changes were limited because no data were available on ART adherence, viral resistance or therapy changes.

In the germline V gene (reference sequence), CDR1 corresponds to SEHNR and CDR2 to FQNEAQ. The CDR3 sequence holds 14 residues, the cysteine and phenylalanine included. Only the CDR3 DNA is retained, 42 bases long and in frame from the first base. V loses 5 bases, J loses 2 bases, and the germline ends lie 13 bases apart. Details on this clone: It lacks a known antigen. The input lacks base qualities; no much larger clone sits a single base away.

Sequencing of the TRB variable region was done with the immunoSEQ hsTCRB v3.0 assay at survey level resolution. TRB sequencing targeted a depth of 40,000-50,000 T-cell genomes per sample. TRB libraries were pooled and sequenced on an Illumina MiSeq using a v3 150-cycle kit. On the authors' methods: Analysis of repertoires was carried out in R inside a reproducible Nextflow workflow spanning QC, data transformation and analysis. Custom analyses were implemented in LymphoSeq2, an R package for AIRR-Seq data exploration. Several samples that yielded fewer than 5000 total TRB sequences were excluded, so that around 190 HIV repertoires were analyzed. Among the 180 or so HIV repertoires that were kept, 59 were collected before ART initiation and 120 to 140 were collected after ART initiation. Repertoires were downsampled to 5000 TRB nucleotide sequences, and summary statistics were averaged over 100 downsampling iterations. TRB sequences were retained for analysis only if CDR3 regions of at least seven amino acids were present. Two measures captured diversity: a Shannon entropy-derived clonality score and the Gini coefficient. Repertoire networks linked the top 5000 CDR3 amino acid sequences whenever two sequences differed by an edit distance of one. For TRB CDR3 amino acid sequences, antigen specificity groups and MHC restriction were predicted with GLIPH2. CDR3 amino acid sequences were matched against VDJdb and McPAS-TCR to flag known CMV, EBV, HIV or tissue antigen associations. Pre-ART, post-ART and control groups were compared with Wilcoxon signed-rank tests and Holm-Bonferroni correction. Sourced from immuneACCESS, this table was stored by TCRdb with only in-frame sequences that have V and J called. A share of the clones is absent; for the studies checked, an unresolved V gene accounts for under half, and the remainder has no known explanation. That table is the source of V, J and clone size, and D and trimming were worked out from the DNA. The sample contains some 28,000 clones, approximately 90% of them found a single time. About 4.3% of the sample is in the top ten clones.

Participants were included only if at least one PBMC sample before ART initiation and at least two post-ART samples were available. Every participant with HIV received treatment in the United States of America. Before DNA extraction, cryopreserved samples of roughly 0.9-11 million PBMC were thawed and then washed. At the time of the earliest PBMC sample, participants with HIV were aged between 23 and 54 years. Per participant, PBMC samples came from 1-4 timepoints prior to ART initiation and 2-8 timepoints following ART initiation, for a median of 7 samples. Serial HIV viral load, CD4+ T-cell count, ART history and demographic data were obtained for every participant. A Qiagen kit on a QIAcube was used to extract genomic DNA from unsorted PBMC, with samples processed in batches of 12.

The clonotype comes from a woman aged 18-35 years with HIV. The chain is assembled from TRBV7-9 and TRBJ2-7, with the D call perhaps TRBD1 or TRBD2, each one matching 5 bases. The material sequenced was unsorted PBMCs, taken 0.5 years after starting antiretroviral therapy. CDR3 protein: CASSRDPMTYEQYF. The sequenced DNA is TGTGCCAGCAGCCGGGACCCTATGACCTACGAGCAGTACTTC.